This T cell receptor beta chain was sequenced for a study of blood T cell repertoires in COVID-19. Study at large: Both acute and convalescent COVID-19 samples were obtained from the United States, Italy and Spain. T cells, B-cell-depleted T cells, or PBMCs supplied cDNA or gDNA.

The germline V gene encodes CDR1 MGHRA and CDR2 YSYEKL. V lost 2 bases and J lost 5, with 16 bases in between. The CDR3 runs 15 residues. In the original processing: How many nucleated cells were present was estimated from reference gene primer amplification. TCRdb keeps only in-frame clones here, not all; method: immunoSEQ multiplex PCR. V and J calls and clone size are copied from that table; D and trimming were computed from the DNA. The sample comprises roughly 180,000 clones, around 80% of which are singletons, and roughly 6.8% rests with the top ten. This sequence originates from a human donor in a cohort sampled during active COVID-19. The genes are TRBV4-1 and TRBJ2-7; tentatively, D is TRBD1 (7 bases). Specimen: peripheral blood. The DNA of the CDR3 is TGCGCCAGCAGCCAATATCAGGGGGGCCAGGACGAGCAGTACTTC. Its protein is CASSQYQGGQDEQYF.